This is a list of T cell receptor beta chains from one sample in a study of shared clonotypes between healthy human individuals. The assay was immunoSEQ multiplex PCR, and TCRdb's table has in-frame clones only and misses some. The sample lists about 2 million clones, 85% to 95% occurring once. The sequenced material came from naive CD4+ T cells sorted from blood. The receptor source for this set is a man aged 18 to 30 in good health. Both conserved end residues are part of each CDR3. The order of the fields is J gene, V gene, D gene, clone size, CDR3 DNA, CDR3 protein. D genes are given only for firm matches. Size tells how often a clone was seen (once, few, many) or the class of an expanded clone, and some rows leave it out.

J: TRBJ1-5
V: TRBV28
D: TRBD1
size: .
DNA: TGTGCCAGCAGACAACAGGGGGCGCGGAGCAATCAGCCCCAGCATTTT
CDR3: CASRQQGARSNQPQHF

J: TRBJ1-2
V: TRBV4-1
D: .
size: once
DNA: TGCGCCAGCAGCCAAGGGGAGACGGCTAACTATGGCTACACCTTC
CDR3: CASSQGETANYGYTF

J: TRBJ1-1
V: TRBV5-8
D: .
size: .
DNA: TGTGCCAGCAGGCTGACAGTCACTGAAGCTTTCTTT
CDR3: CASRLTVTEAFF

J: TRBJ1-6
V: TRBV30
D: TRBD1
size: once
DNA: TGTGCCTGGGGGACAGGTGGGATCGGAAATTCACCCCTCCACTTT
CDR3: CAWGTGGIGNSPLHF

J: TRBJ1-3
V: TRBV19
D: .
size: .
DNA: TGTGCCAGTGCTTGGGGAGACTCTGGAAACACCATATATTTT
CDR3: CASAWGDSGNTIYF

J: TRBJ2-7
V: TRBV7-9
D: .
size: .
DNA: TGTGCCAGCAGTCGGGGAAACTACGAGCAGTACTTC
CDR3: CASSRGNYEQYF

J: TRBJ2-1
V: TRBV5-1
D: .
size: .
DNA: TGCGCCAGCAGCTTGGCCTGGGCTACTCTCGATGAGCAGTTCTTC
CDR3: CASSLAWATLDEQFF

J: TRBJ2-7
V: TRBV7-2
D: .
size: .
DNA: TGTGCCAGCAGCTCAGATGGCTCCTACGAGCAGTACTTC
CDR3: CASSSDGSYEQYF

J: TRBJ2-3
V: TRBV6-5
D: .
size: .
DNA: TGTGCCGCCAGGGGCGGGACAGATACGCAGTATTTT
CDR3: CAARGGTDTQYF

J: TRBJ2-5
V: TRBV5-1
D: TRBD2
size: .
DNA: TGCGCCAGCAGCCGACTAGCGGGAGCAGAGACCCAGTACTTC
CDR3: CASSRLAGAETQYF

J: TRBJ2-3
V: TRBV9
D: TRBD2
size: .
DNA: TGTGCCAGCAGCGCCCGACTAGCGGGAGTAGATACGCAGTATTTT
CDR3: CASSARLAGVDTQYF

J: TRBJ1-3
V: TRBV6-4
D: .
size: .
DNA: TGTGCCAGCAGTGAAGGTAACTCTGGAAACACCATATATTTT
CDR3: CASSEGNSGNTIYF

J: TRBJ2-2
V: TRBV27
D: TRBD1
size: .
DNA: TGTGCCAGCAGTCGGCCCGGGACAGCCAACACCGGGGAGCTGTTTTTT
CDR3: CASSRPGTANTGELFF

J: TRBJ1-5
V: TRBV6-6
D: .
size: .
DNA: TGTGCCAGCAGTAGTAATCAGCCCCAGCATTTT
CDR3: CASSSNQPQHF

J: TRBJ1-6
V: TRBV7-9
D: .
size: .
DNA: TGTGCCAGCAGCTTAGCGCTCGGAGGTACAGACAAAAATTCACCCCTCCACTTT
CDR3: CASSLALGGTDKNSPLHF

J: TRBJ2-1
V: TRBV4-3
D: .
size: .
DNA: TGCGCCAGCAGCCAAGAGGTAGGGAGCTACAATGAGCAGTTCTTC
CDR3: CASSQEVGSYNEQFF

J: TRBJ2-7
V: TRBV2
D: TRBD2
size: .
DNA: TGTGCCAGCGGGGCTAGCGGGAGTTACGAGCAGTACTTC
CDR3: CASGASGSYEQYF

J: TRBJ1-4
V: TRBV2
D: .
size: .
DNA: TGTGCCAGCAGGGAGACAGGAACTAATGAAAAACTGTTTTTT
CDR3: CASRETGTNEKLFF

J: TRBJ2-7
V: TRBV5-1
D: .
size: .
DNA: TGCGCCAGCAGCTTGGCGGCCTCATACGAGCAGTACTTC
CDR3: CASSLAASYEQYF

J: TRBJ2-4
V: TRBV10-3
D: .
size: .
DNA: TGTGCCATCAGTGATCCAGGAGGCATTCAGTACTTC
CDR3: CAISDPGGIQYF

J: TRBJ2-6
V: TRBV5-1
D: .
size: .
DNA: TGCGCCAGCACTAAGGCGGACTCCTCTGGGGCCAACGTCCTGACTTTC
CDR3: CASTKADSSGANVLTF

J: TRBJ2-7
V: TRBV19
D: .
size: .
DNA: TGTGCCAGTCTTAGTGGAGCCTACGAGCAGTACTTC
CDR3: CASLSGAYEQYF

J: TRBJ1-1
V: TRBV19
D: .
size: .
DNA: TGTGCCGCCTGGGGCCGAACGAACACTGAAGCTTTCTTT
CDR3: CAAWGRTNTEAFF

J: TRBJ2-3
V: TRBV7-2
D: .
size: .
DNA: TGTGCCAGCAGCTTAGAGGGCCCTAAGTGGGATACGCAGTATTTT
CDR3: CASSLEGPKWDTQYF

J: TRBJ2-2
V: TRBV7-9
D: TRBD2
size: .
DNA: TGTGCCAGCAGCTTAAGCGGGAGTCACACCGGGGAGCTGTTTTTT
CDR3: CASSLSGSHTGELFF

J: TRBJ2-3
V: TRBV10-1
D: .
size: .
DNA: TGCGCCAGCAGCGGGACGACGGATACGCAGTATTTT
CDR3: CASSGTTDTQYF

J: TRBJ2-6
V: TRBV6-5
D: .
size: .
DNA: TGTGCCAGCAGCCGGTTCCGCTCTGGGGCCAACGTCCTGACTTTC
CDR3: CASSRFRSGANVLTF

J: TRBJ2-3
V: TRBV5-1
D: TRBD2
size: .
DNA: TGCGCCAGCAACCAGCGGGGGGGAGATACGCAGTATTTT
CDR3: CASNQRGGDTQYF

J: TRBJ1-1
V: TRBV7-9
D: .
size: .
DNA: TGTGCCAGCAGTTACTATGGCTTAACAGGCACTGAAGCTTTCTTT
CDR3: CASSYYGLTGTEAFF

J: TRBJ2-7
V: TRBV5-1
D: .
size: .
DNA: TGCGCCAGCAGCTTGGATAGCACCAGGGGAGGTGAGCAGTACTTC
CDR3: CASSLDSTRGGEQYF

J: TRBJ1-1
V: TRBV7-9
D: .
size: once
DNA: TGTGCCAGCAGCTTATTGCTCCCTATGAACACTGAAGCTTTCTTT
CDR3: CASSLLLPMNTEAFF

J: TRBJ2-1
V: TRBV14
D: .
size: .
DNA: TGTGCCAGCAGCCCTTCGGGGCGGTCCTACAATGAGCAGTTCTTC
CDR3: CASSPSGRSYNEQFF

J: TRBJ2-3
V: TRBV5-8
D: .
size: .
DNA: TGTGCCAGCAGCCGACTGGGGGGCGTGACGCAGTATTTT
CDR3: CASSRLGGVTQYF

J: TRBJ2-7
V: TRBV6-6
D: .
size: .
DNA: TGTGCCAGCACGGGGGATTACTACGAGCAGTACTTC
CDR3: CASTGDYYEQYF

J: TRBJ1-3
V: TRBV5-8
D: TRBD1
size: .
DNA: TGTGCCAGCAGCCGGGACAGGGATAGGAACACCATATATTTT
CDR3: CASSRDRDRNTIYF

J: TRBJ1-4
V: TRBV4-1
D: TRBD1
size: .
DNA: TGCGCCAGCAGCCAAGGCGGACAGGGGGACGAAAAACTGTTTTTT
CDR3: CASSQGGQGDEKLFF

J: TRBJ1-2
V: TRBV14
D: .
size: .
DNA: TGTGCCAGCAGCCTGGGGGGACGGTATGGCTACACCTTC
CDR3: CASSLGGRYGYTF

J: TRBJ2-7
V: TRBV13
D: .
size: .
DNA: TGTGCCAGCAGCGCCCTGGGCGAGCAGTACTTC
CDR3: CASSALGEQYF

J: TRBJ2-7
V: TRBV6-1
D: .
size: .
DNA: TGTGCCAGCAGTTACGCGGTCGAGCAGTACTTC
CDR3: CASSYAVEQYF

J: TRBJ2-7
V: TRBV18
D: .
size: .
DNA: TGTGCCAGCTCACCACCGGCAGGGAGTCCCTACGAGCAGTACTTC
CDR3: CASSPPAGSPYEQYF

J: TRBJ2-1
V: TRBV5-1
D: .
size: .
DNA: TGCGCCAGCAGCGCTGGCCCCATGGGAAACAATGAGCAGTTCTTC
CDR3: CASSAGPMGNNEQFF